This paragraph covers one T cell receptor (beta chain) sequence. Its matching antigen is unknown. The sample comes from a study of tumor-infiltrating lymphocytes in primary liver carcinoma. At the level of the study: The cohort included men and women aged 30 to 69 years. The study, taken as a whole, reports: Tumors significantly exceeded blood in top-250-clone fraction (p = 0.039).

From unsorted bulk tissue weighing roughly 17-31 mg, DNA and RNA were co-extracted. From approximately 450 ng total RNA, TCR beta cDNA was generated with a primer in the constant region. Each TCR beta library was derived from three nested multiplex PCR rounds that employed slightly modified ARM-PCR. TRBV1-TRBV30 forward primers paired with a C-beta reverse primer drove the first two PCR rounds, 10 cycles each. TCRdb redid the calling of the multiplex PCR reads with MiXCR, one entry per CDR3 protein. The data contain more than 100,000 distinct CDR3 sequences, 50% to 70% of them seen just once; the ten biggest clones take up 9.3%. Germline CDR1 is LNHNV and CDR2 is YYDKDF (reference sequence). The CDR3 runs to 14 residues. Trimming shortened V by 8 bases and J by 4 bases, and 15 bases separated the two germline ends.

This clonotype originated in a woman in her sixties or seventies with primary liver carcinoma and hepatitis B virus infection. The specimen was liver tumor tissue from sampling region 1. Sample subset: tumor region T1, superior pole. The chain employs TRBV15 and TRBJ2-1; D gene ambiguous. CDR3 in amino acids: CATQETGVYNEQFF. Here the CDR3 DNA reads TGTGCCACCCAGGAGACTGGCGTATACAATGAGCAGTTCTTC.